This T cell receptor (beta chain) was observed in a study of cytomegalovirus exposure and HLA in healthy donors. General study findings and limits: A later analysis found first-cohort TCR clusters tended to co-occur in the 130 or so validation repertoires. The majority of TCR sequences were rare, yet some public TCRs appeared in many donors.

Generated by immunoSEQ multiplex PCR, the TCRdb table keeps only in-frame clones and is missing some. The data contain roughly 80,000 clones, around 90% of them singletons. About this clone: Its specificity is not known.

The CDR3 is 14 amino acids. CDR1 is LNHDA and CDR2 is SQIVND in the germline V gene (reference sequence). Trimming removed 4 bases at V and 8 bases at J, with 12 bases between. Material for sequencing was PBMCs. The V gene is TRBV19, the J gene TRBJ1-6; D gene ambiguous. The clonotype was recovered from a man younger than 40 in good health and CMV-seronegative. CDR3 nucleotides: TGTGCCAGTAGTAGCCCAGGTACTCATTCACCCCTCCACTTT. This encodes CASSSPGTHSPLHF.